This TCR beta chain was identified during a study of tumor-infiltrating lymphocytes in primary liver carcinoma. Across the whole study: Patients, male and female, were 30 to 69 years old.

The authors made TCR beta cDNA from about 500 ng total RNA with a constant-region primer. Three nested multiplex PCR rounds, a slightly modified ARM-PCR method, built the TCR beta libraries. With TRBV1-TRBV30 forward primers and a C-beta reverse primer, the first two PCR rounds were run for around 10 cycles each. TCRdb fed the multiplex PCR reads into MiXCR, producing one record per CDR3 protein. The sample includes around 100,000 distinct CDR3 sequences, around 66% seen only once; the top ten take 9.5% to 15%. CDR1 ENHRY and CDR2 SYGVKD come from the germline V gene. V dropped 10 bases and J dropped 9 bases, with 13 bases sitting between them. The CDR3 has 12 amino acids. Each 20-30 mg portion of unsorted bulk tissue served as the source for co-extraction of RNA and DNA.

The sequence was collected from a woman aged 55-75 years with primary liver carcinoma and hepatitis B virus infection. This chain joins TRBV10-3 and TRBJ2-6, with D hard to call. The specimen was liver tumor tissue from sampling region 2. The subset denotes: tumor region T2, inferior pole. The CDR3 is CATSVESNVLTF. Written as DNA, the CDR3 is TGTGCCACCTCAGTCGAGAGCAACGTCCTGACTTTC.